This is a list of T cell receptor beta chains from one sample in a study of T cell responses to AZD1222 COVID-19 vaccine. Measured with immunoSEQ multiplex PCR; TCRdb has only the in-frame clones, and not every one. The table records some 120,000 clones, about 90% of them present only once. The sample was peripheral blood, taken on day 0 of AZD1222 vaccination. These TCRs come from an adult in good health. CDR3s include the opening cysteine and the closing phenylalanine or tryptophan. D genes are given only for firm matches. Where a row states a size, it is once, few, many or the class of an expanded clone; other rows omit it.

clone_size	d_call	v_call	j_call	cdr3_aa	cdr3_nt
.	.	TRBV7-8	TRBJ1-2	CASSLLGPSTYTF	TGTGCCAGCAGCTTACTCGGGCCGAGCACCTACACCTTC
.	TRBD1	TRBV7-2	TRBJ2-7	CASSFRTGNYEQYF	TGTGCCAGCAGCTTCAGGACAGGTAACTACGAGCAGTACTTC
.	.	TRBV7-9	TRBJ1-3	CASSADRWGNTIYF	TGTGCCAGCAGCGCTGACAGGTGGGGAAACACCATATATTTT
many	.	TRBV2	TRBJ1-1	CASRQKTEAFF	TGTGCCAGCAGACAGAAAACTGAAGCTTTCTTT
.	.	TRBV29-1	TRBJ2-3	CSVENRVADTQYF	TGCAGCGTTGAGAACAGGGTTGCGGATACGCAGTATTTT
.	.	TRBV6-5	TRBJ2-3	CASSYTADTQYF	TGTGCCAGCAGTTACACGGCAGATACGCAGTATTTT
.	TRBD1	TRBV3-1/TRBV3-2	TRBJ2-7	CASSAGTAVYEQYF	TGTGCCAGCAGCGCCGGGACAGCCGTCTACGAGCAGTACTTC
.	TRBD2	TRBV6-5	TRBJ2-1	CASRLSGGPLNEQFF	TGTGCCAGCAGATTATCGGGAGGGCCCCTCAATGAGCAGTTCTTC
.	TRBD1	TRBV9	TRBJ1-4	CASSGTQGYREKLFF	TGTGCCAGCAGCGGCACACAGGGGTATCGGGAAAAACTGTTTTTT
.	TRBD1	TRBV2	TRBJ2-7	CASSGNLGTDSSYEQYF	TGTGCCAGCAGTGGAAATCTGGGGACAGACTCTTCCTACGAGCAGTACTTC
.	.	TRBV6-5	TRBJ2-7	CAASVWSSYEQYF	TGTGCCGCCTCCGTATGGAGCTCCTACGAGCAGTACTTC
.	TRBD1	TRBV7-9	TRBJ1-2	CASSTGDRGRGRVGGYTF	TGTGCCAGCAGCACCGGGGACAGGGGACGGGGTAGAGTAGGAGGCTACACCTTC
.	.	TRBV18	TRBJ2-1	CASSPVGEQFF	TGTGCCAGCTCACCAGTTGGTGAGCAGTTCTTC
.	TRBD1	TRBV5-5	TRBJ1-5	CASSFVTGVSNQPQHF	TGTGCCAGCAGCTTCGTTACAGGGGTGAGCAATCAGCCCCAGCATTTT
.	.	TRBV6-5	TRBJ1-1	CASSPRVGGNTEAFF	TGTGCCAGCAGCCCCCGCGTAGGGGGGAACACTGAAGCTTTCTTT
.	.	TRBV19	TRBJ1-4	CASSMTTATNEKLFF	TGTGCCAGTAGCATGACGACAGCAACTAATGAAAAACTGTTTTTT
.	.	TRBV28	TRBJ2-2	CAWSATGDSGELFF	TGTGCCTGGTCGGCGACGGGGGATAGCGGGGAGCTGTTTTTT
.	.	TRBV6-6	TRBJ2-5	CASSYLTEETQYF	TGTGCCAGCAGTTACCTAACCGAAGAGACCCAGTACTTC
.	.	TRBV6-4	TRBJ1-5	CASSVEGNQPQHF	TGTGCCAGCAGTGTAGAAGGGAATCAGCCCCAGCATTTT
.	.	TRBV5-1	TRBJ2-2	CASSWGVNTGELFF	TGCGCCAGCAGCTGGGGGGTGAACACCGGGGAGCTGTTTTTT
.	.	TRBV7-3	TRBJ2-7	CASSFDRRGQQYF	TGTGCCAGCAGCTTCGACCGACGGGGGCAGCAGTACTTC
.	TRBD1	TRBV28	TRBJ2-7	CASRSTGREQYF	TGTGCCAGCAGGTCGACAGGGCGCGAGCAGTACTTC
.	TRBD1	TRBV2	TRBJ1-6	CASALDRGDSPLHF	TGTGCCAGCGCTTTGGACAGGGGGGATTCACCCCTCCACTTT
few	.	TRBV10-3	TRBJ2-7	CAISDSGRSSYEQYF	TGTGCCATCAGTGATTCGGGGAGAAGTTCCTACGAGCAGTACTTC
.	.	TRBV7-3	TRBJ2-5	CASSLNPGQETQYF	TGTGCCAGCAGCTTAAACCCGGGTCAAGAGACCCAGTACTTC
.	TRBD1	TRBV15	TRBJ1-4	CATSSTGGPFNEKLFF	TGTGCCACCAGCAGCACAGGGGGCCCTTTTAATGAAAAACTGTTTTTT
.	.	TRBV20-1	TRBJ1-1	CSASSRGRLAFF	TGCAGTGCTAGTAGCAGGGGAAGGTTAGCTTTCTTT
many	.	TRBV10-3	TRBJ2-1	CAISPAGHPFNEQFF	TGTGCCATCAGTCCTGCGGGGCACCCCTTCAATGAGCAGTTCTTC